This T cell receptor beta chain was obtained from a study of identical twins. TCRdb reprocessed the 5' RACE reads with MiXCR, giving one entry per CDR3 protein. The sample yields 300,000 or so distinct CDR3 sequences, more than 8% seen once. This clonotype showed up just a few times. Antigen unknown. Study-level results: Models underpredicted monozygotic twin sharing of out-of-frame TCR alpha.

This CDR3 has 13 residues. Between the trimmed V and J ends, which lost 4 bases and 5 bases, there was a span of 11 bases. CDR1 is MNHEY and CDR2 is SMNVEV in the germline V gene (reference sequence). The same sample was also used in a study of yellow fever vaccine responses in identical twins.

Material: CD8+ T cells sorted from blood. This sequence was found in a woman aged 18-29 years in good health. The chain combines TRBV27 with TRBJ2-5, with D possibly being TRBD1 (6 bases). This CDR3 reads CASSWGRLETQYF. The CDR3 DNA follows: TGTGCCAGCAGTTGGGGGCGCCTGGAGACCCAGTACTTC.